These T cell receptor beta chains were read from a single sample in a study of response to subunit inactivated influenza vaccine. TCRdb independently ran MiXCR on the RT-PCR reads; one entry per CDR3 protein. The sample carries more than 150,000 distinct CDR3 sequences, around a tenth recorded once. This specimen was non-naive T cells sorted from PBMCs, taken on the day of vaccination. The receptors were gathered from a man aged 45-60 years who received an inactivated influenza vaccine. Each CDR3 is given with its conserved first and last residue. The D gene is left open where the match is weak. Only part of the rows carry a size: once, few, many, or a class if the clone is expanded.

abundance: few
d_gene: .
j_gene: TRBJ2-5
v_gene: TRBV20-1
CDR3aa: CSARDHDSKTQYF
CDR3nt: TGCAGTGCTAGAGATCACGACTCGAAGACCCAGTACTTC

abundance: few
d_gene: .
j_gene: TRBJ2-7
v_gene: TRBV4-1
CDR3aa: CASSQDPHHPEQYF
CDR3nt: TGCGCCAGCAGCCAAGACCCCCATCACCCCGAGCAGTACTTC

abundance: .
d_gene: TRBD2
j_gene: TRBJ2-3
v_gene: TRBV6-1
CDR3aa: CASSTSGGAGADTQYF
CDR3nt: TGTGCCAGCTCGACTAGCGGGGGGGCCGGAGCAGATACGCAGTATTTT

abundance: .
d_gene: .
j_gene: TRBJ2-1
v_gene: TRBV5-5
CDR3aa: CASSREILEFF
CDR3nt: TGTGCCAGCAGCCGGGAAATCCTGGAGTTCTTC

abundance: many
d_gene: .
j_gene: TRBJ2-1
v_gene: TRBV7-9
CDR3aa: CASSRGEGQPYNEQFF
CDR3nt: TGTGCCAGCAGCCGCGGGGAGGGACAGCCTTACAATGAGCAGTTCTTC

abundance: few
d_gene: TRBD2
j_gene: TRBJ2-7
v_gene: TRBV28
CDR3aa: CASRTSGNSYEQYF
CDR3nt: TGTGCCAGCAGGACTAGCGGGAACTCCTACGAGCAGTACTTC

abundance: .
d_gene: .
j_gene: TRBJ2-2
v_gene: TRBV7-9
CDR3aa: CASSLARGHTGELFF
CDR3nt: TGTGCCAGCAGCTTAGCGCGAGGGCACACCGGGGAGCTGTTTTTT

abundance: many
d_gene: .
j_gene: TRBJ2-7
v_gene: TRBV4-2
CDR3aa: CASSQDRVLVYEQYF
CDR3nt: TGTGCCAGCAGCCAAGACAGGGTTCTCGTCTACGAGCAGTACTTC

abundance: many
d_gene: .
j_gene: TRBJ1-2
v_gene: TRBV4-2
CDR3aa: CASSPIAGGAKSYGYTF
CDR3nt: TGTGCCAGCAGTCCAATCGCCGGGGGCGCGAAGAGCTATGGCTACACCTTC

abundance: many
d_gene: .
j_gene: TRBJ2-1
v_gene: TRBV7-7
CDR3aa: CASSLDSDLEQFF
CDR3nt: TGTGCCAGCAGCTTAGACTCGGACCTTGAGCAGTTCTTC